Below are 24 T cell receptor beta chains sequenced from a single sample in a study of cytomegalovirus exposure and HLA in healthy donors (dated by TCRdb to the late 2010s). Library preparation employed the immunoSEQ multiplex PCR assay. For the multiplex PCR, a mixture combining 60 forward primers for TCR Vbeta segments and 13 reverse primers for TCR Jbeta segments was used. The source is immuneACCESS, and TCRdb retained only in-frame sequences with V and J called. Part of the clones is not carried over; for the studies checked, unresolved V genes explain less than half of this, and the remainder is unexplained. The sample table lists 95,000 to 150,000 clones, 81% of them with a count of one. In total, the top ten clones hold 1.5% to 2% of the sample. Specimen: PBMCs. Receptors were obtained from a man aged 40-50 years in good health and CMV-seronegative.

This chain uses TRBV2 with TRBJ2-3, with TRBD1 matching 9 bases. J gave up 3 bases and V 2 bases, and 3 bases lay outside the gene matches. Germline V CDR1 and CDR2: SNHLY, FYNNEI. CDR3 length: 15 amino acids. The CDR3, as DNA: TGTGCCAGCAGTGAACAGGGACAGGGAACAGATACGCAGTATTTT. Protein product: CASSEQGQGTDTQYF.

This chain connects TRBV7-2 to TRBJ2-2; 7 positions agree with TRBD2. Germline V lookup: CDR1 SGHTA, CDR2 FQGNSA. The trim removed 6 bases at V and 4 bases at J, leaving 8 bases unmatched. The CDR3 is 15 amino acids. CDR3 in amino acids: CASRAGGSVTGELFF. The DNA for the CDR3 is TGTGCCAGCAGAGCGGGCGGGAGCGTCACCGGGGAGCTGTTTTTT.

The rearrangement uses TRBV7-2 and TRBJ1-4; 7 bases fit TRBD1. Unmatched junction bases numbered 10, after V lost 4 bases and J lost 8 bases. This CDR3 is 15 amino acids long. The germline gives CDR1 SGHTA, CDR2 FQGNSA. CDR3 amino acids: CASSSQTGPVEKLFF. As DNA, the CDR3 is TGTGCCAGCAGCTCCCAGACAGGGCCGGTAGAAAAACTGTTTTTT.

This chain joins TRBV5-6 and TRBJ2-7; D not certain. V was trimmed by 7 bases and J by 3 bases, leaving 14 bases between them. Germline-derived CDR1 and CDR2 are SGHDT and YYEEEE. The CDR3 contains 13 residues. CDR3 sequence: CASRGYSNYEQYF. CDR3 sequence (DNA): TGTGCCAGCCGAGGATATAGTAACTACGAGCAGTACTTC.

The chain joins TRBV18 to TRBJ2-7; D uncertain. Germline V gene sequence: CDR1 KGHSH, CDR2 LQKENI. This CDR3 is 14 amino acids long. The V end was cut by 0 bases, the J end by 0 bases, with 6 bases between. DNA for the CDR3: TGTGCCAGCTCACCACCCGGCGGCTCCTACGAGCAGTACTTC. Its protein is CASSPPGGSYEQYF.

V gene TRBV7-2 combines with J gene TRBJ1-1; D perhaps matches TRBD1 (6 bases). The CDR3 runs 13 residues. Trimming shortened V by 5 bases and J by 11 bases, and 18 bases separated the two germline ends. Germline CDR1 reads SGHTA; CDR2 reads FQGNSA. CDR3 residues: CASSLNRAERAFF. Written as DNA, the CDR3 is TGTGCCAGCAGCCTTAACAGGGCCGAAAGGGCTTTCTTT.

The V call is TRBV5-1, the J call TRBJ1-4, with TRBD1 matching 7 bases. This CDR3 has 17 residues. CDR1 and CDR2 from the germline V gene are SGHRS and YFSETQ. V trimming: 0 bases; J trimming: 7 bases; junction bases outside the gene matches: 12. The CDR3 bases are TGCGCCAGCAGCTTGGGGTCCAGGACAGGCTATTCTGAAAAACTGTTTTTT. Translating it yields CASSLGSRTGYSEKLFF.

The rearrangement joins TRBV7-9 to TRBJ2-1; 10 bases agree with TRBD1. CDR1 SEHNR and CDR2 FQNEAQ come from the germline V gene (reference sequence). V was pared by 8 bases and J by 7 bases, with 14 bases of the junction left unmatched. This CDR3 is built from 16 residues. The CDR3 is CASAKPGQGQGNEQFF. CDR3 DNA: TGTGCCAGCGCCAAACCGGGACAGGGGCAGGGTAATGAGCAGTTCTTC.

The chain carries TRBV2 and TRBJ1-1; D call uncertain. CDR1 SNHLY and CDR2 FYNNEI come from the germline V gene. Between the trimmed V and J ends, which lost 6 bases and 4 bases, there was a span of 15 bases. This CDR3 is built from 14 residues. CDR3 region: CASRETRPGTEAFF. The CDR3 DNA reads TGTGCCAGCAGAGAAACTCGACCAGGCACTGAAGCTTTCTTT.

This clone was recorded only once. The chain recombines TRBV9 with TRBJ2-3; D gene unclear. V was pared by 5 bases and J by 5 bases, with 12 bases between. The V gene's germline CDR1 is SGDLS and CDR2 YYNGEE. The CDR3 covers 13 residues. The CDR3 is CASSRSLEDTQYF. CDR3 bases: TGTGCCAGCAGTCGATCATTAGAAGATACGCAGTATTTT.

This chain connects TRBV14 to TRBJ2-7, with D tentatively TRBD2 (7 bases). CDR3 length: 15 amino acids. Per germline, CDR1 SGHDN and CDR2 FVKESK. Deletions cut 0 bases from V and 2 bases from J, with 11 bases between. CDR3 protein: CASSQEGGAPYEQYF. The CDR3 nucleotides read TGTGCCAGCAGCCAAGAGGGGGGGGCCCCCTACGAGCAGTACTTC.

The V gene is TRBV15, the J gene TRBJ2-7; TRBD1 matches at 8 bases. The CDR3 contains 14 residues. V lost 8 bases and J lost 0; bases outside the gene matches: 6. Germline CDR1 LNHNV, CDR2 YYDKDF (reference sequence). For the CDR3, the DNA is TGTGCCACCCGCCGGGACAGGAGCTCCTACGAGCAGTACTTC. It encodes CATRRDRSSYEQYF.

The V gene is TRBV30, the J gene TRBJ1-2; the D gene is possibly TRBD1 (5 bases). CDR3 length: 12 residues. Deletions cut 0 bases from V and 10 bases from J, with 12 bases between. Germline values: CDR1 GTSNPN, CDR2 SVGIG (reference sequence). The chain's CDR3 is CAWSVGAYDYTF. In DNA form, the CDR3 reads TGTGCCTGGAGTGTTGGGGCTTACGACTACACCTTC.

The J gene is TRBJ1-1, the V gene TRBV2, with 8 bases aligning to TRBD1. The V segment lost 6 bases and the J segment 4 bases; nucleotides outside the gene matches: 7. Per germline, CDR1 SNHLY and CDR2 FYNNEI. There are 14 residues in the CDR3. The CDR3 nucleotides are TGTGCCAGCAGATACAGGGGGGGGCTCACTGAAGCTTTCTTT. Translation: CASRYRGGLTEAFF.

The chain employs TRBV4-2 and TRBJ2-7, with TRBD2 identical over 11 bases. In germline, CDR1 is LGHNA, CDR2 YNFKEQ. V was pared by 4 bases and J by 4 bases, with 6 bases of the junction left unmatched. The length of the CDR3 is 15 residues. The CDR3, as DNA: TGTGCCAGCAGCCCGGGGACTAGCGGTCCGTACGAGCAGTACTTC. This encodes CASSPGTSGPYEQYF.

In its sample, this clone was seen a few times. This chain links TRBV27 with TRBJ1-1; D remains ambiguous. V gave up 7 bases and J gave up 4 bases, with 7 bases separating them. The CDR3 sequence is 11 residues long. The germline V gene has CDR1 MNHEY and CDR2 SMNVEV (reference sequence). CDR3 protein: CASIYLTEAFF. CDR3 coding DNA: TGTGCCAGCATTTATCTCACTGAAGCTTTCTTT.

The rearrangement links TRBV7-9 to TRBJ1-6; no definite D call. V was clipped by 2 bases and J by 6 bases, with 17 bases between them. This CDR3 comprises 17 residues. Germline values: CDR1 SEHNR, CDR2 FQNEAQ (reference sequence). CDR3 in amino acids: CASSLKPPGASNSPLHF. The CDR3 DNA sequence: TGTGCCAGCAGCTTAAAACCGCCGGGAGCCTCTAATTCACCCCTCCACTTT.

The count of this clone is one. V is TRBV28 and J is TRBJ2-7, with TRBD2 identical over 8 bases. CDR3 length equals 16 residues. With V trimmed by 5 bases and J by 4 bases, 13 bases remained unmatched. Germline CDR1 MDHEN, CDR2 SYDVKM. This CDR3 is CASSLRTSGTPYEQYF. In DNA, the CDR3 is TGTGCCAGCAGTCTTCGCACTAGCGGCACCCCTTACGAGCAGTACTTC.

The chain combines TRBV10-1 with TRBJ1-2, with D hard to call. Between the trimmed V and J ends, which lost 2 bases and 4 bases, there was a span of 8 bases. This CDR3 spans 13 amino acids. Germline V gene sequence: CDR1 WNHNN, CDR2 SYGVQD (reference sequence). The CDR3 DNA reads TGCGCCAGCAGTGAGGGGCCAAGCTATGGCTACACCTTC. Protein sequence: CASSEGPSYGYTF.

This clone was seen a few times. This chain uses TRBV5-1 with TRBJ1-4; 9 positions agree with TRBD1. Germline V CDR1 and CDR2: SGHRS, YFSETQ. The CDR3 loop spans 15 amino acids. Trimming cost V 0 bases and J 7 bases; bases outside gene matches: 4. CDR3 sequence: CASSLGRDRAEKLFF. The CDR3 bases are TGCGCCAGCAGCTTGGGACGGGACAGGGCTGAAAAACTGTTTTTT.

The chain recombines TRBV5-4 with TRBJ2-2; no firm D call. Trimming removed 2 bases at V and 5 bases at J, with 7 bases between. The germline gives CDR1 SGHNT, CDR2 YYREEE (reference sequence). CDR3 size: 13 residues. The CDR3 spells CASSLRVTGELFF. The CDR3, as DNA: TGTGCCAGCAGCTTACGGGTTACCGGGGAGCTGTTTTTT.

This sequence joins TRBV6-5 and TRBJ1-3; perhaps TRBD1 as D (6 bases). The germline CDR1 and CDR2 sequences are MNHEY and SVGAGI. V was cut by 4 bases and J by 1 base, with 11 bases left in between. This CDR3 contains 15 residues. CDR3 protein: CASSSVTGSGNTIYF. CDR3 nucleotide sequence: TGTGCCAGCAGTTCGGTTACAGGGTCTGGAAACACCATATATTTT.

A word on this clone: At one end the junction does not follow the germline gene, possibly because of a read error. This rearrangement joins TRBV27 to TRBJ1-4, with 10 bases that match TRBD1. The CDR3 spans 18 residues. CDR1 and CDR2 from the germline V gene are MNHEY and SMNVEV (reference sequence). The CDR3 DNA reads TGTGCCGGCAGTCGGACAGGGGGAAACAATCCAACTAATGAAAAACTGTTTTTT. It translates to CAGSRTGGNNPTNEKLFF.

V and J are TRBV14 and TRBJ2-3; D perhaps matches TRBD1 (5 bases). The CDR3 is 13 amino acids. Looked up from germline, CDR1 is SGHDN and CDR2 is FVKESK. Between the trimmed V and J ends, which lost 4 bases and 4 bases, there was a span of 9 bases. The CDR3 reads CASSPRVADTQYF. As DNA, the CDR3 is TGTGCCAGCAGCCCCAGGGTGGCAGATACGCAGTATTTT.